Listed below are T cell receptor beta chains from one sample, sequenced in a study of T-cell reconstitution after alpha-beta-depleted transplantation in children. TCRdb passed the PCR reads through MiXCR, listing each CDR3 protein once. The table lists 32,000 or so distinct CDR3 sequences, 5.5% to 7% of them singletons. The sample here was peripheral blood, taken 60 days after TCRalphabeta/CD19-depleted stem cell transplant. The receptors originated from a child under three years old who had a stem cell transplant for acute myeloid leukemia, so the T cells may come from the graft donor. Both conserved end residues are part of each CDR3. Each record gives: clone size, D gene, V gene, J gene, CDR3 DNA, CDR3 protein. A D gene is named only where the DNA matches it firmly. Expanded clones get a size class; other rows say once, few or many, or leave the size out.

clone size: many; D gene: NA; V gene: TRBV7-8; J gene: TRBJ2-7; CDR3 DNA: TGTGCCAGCAGCTTCGGGACAAGCAGGGTCCCCTACGAGCAGTACTTC; CDR3 protein: CASSFGTSRVPYEQYF
clone size: many; D gene: NA; V gene: TRBV7-9; J gene: TRBJ1-1; CDR3 DNA: TGTGCCAGCAGTCCCTGGGCCGGGGACACTGAAGCTTTCTTT; CDR3 protein: CASSPWAGDTEAFF
clone size: medium-sized; D gene: TRBD1; V gene: TRBV29-1; J gene: TRBJ2-3; CDR3 DNA: TGCAGCGTTGGGCCCGGCGACAGGGGGCCAGATACGCAGTATTTT; CDR3 protein: CSVGPGDRGPDTQYF
clone size: few; D gene: NA; V gene: TRBV11-2; J gene: TRBJ2-3; CDR3 DNA: TGTGCCAGCAGCTTAGTTTGGCTAGCCCTTTTTTTAGAAGATACGCAGTATTTT; CDR3 protein: CASSLVWLALFLEDTQYF
clone size: many; D gene: NA; V gene: TRBV5-5; J gene: TRBJ1-2; CDR3 DNA: TGTGCCAGCAGCTTGTATAAGTCTAACTATGGCTACACCTTC; CDR3 protein: CASSLYKSNYGYTF
clone size: many; D gene: TRBD2; V gene: TRBV12-3/TRBV12-4; J gene: TRBJ2-1; CDR3 DNA: TGTGCCAGCAGTTTTAGGACTAGCGGATACAATGAGCAGTTCTTC; CDR3 protein: CASSFRTSGYNEQFF
clone size: many; D gene: NA; V gene: TRBV29-1; J gene: TRBJ1-3; CDR3 DNA: TGCAGCGTTGAAGATCCAGGGAGCTCTGGAAACACCATATATTTT; CDR3 protein: CSVEDPGSSGNTIYF
clone size: many; D gene: NA; V gene: TRBV28; J gene: TRBJ2-5; CDR3 DNA: TGTGCCAGCGTATCCCCGGGGCAGCAAGAGACCCAGTACTTC; CDR3 protein: CASVSPGQQETQYF
clone size: many; D gene: NA; V gene: TRBV28; J gene: TRBJ1-1; CDR3 DNA: TGTGCCAGCAGTTTATCAAACGTAAACACTGAAGCTTTCTTT; CDR3 protein: CASSLSNVNTEAFF
clone size: many; D gene: NA; V gene: TRBV6-5; J gene: TRBJ2-7; CDR3 DNA: TGTGCCAGCAGTCAGGGGTCCTACTCCTACGAGCAGTACTTC; CDR3 protein: CASSQGSYSYEQYF
clone size: many; D gene: TRBD2; V gene: TRBV5-1; J gene: TRBJ2-5; CDR3 DNA: TGCGCCAGCAGCCTCTTTCGGAGGGAGGGAGAGACCCAGTACTTC; CDR3 protein: CASSLFRREGETQYF
clone size: many; D gene: TRBD1; V gene: TRBV19; J gene: TRBJ2-2; CDR3 DNA: TGTGCCAGTAGTGGGATTTGGACAGGGGCCGGGGAGCTGTTTTTT; CDR3 protein: CASSGIWTGAGELFF
clone size: NA; D gene: NA; V gene: TRBV5-1; J gene: TRBJ2-2; CDR3 DNA: TGCGCCAGCAGCTTGTCCGATTACGGGGAGCTGTTTTTT; CDR3 protein: CASSLSDYGELFF
clone size: many; D gene: NA; V gene: TRBV5-1; J gene: TRBJ2-7; CDR3 DNA: TGCGCCAGCAGCACGACCGGGACTCCTCCCTACGAGCAGTACTTC; CDR3 protein: CASSTTGTPPYEQYF
clone size: many; D gene: TRBD1; V gene: TRBV27; J gene: TRBJ2-5; CDR3 DNA: TGTGCCAGCAGTCTCCTGGGACAGGGGGAGACCCAGTACTTC; CDR3 protein: CASSLLGQGETQYF
clone size: many; D gene: TRBD1; V gene: TRBV6-1; J gene: TRBJ2-1; CDR3 DNA: TGTGCCAGCAGTATGGGACAGGGGGCGATCACTGAGCAGTTCTTC; CDR3 protein: CASSMGQGAITEQFF
clone size: many; D gene: TRBD1; V gene: TRBV29-1; J gene: TRBJ1-1; CDR3 DNA: TGCAGCTCAAACAGGGGACCTCCCTTTTTTGAAGCTTTCTTT; CDR3 protein: CSSNRGPPFFEAFF
clone size: many; D gene: NA; V gene: TRBV24-1; J gene: TRBJ2-2; CDR3 DNA: TGTGCCACCAGGGACACCGGGGAGCTGTTTTTT; CDR3 protein: CATRDTGELFF
clone size: many; D gene: TRBD2; V gene: TRBV6-2/TRBV6-3; J gene: TRBJ2-1; CDR3 DNA: TGTGCCAGCAGATCTCTAGCGGGGGGTCGCAATGAGCAGTTCTTC; CDR3 protein: CASRSLAGGRNEQFF
clone size: many; D gene: NA; V gene: TRBV24-1; J gene: TRBJ2-1; CDR3 DNA: TGTGCCACCAGAAGAGATAATGAGCAGTTCTTC; CDR3 protein: CATRRDNEQFF
clone size: many; D gene: NA; V gene: TRBV7-2; J gene: TRBJ2-7; CDR3 DNA: TGTGCCAGCAGCTTAGGGGGGGCAGTTCGTTACGAGCAGTACTTC; CDR3 protein: CASSLGGAVRYEQYF
clone size: many; D gene: NA; V gene: TRBV27; J gene: TRBJ1-2; CDR3 DNA: TGTGCCAGCAGTTTATCGGCTAACTATGGCTACACCTTC; CDR3 protein: CASSLSANYGYTF
clone size: many; D gene: TRBD1; V gene: TRBV29-1; J gene: TRBJ1-2; CDR3 DNA: TGCAGCGTCTATCCTCGGACAGGGAAAAGGCCCACCTATGGCTACACCTTC; CDR3 protein: CSVYPRTGKRPTYGYTF
clone size: many; D gene: TRBD2; V gene: TRBV3-1; J gene: TRBJ2-7; CDR3 DNA: TGTGCCACCATGGGGCGGGAGGGTGCCTTCGACGAGCAGTACTTC; CDR3 protein: CATMGREGAFDEQYF
clone size: many; D gene: NA; V gene: TRBV29-1; J gene: TRBJ2-6; CDR3 DNA: TGCAGCGTTCGGGAGACTGGGGCCAACGTCCTGACTTTC; CDR3 protein: CSVRETGANVLTF
clone size: many; D gene: TRBD1; V gene: TRBV9; J gene: TRBJ1-1; CDR3 DNA: TGTGCCAGCAGCCCCTGGACAGGGAAAGCTTTCTTT; CDR3 protein: CASSPWTGKAFF
clone size: many; D gene: TRBD2; V gene: TRBV20-1; J gene: TRBJ2-5; CDR3 DNA: TGCAGTGCTCGTCCCCTAGCGGGGGGGGATGGGCAAGAGACCCAGTACTTC; CDR3 protein: CSARPLAGGDGQETQYF
clone size: many; D gene: NA; V gene: TRBV29-1; J gene: TRBJ1-2; CDR3 DNA: TGCAGCGTTGTAGGTCCACAGGGTATAATCTATGGCTACACCTTC; CDR3 protein: CSVVGPQGIIYGYTF
clone size: many; D gene: NA; V gene: TRBV10-3; J gene: TRBJ2-5; CDR3 DNA: TGTGCCATCAGTGAGTCCGACCCGGTAGGGGAGACCCAGTACTTC; CDR3 protein: CAISESDPVGETQYF
clone size: many; D gene: TRBD2; V gene: TRBV29-1; J gene: TRBJ2-2; CDR3 DNA: TGCAGCGTTATACCGGGACTAGGGGTTAACACCGGGGAGCTGTTTTTT; CDR3 protein: CSVIPGLGVNTGELFF
clone size: many; D gene: NA; V gene: TRBV7-2; J gene: TRBJ2-3; CDR3 DNA: TGTGCCAGCAGCTTAGCTGGGCGGGATACGCAGTATTTT; CDR3 protein: CASSLAGRDTQYF
clone size: many; D gene: TRBD1; V gene: TRBV5-1; J gene: TRBJ1-2; CDR3 DNA: TGCGCCAGCAGCCGGGAACCGGGACAGACAAATGGCTACACCTTC; CDR3 protein: CASSREPGQTNGYTF
clone size: NA; D gene: TRBD1; V gene: TRBV18; J gene: TRBJ2-7; CDR3 DNA: TGTGCCAGCTCACCAACCCATGGCGACAGGGGATCCTACGAGCAGTACTTC; CDR3 protein: CASSPTHGDRGSYEQYF
clone size: many; D gene: NA; V gene: TRBV12-3/TRBV12-4; J gene: TRBJ2-7; CDR3 DNA: TGTGCCAGCAGTTTGGGGACGCAACCTTCCTACGAGCAGTACTTC; CDR3 protein: CASSLGTQPSYEQYF
clone size: many; D gene: NA; V gene: TRBV25-1; J gene: TRBJ1-2; CDR3 DNA: TGTGCCACCCGGAATCCCCTCGGGGGCTACACCTTC; CDR3 protein: CATRNPLGGYTF
clone size: many; D gene: NA; V gene: TRBV2; J gene: TRBJ2-3; CDR3 DNA: TGTGCCAGCAGTGAAGCGCTTGTGGATACGCAGTATTTT; CDR3 protein: CASSEALVDTQYF
clone size: many; D gene: NA; V gene: TRBV7-9; J gene: TRBJ2-4; CDR3 DNA: TGTGCCAGCAGCTTGCGGGAAAACATTCAGTACTTC; CDR3 protein: CASSLRENIQYF
clone size: many; D gene: NA; V gene: TRBV5-1; J gene: TRBJ1-1; CDR3 DNA: TGCGCCAGCAGCGCTACAAGGAACACTGAAGCTTTCTTT; CDR3 protein: CASSATRNTEAFF
clone size: NA; D gene: NA; V gene: TRBV6-1; J gene: TRBJ2-7; CDR3 DNA: TGTGCCAGCAGAAGAACAGGGCTGCCCTACGAGCAGTACTTC; CDR3 protein: CASRRTGLPYEQYF
clone size: many; D gene: NA; V gene: TRBV7-9; J gene: TRBJ1-2; CDR3 DNA: TGTGCCAGCAGCTTAGAGTGGCCCGCCTCGCTCTTCTATGGCTACACCTTC; CDR3 protein: CASSLEWPASLFYGYTF
clone size: many; D gene: NA; V gene: TRBV7-8; J gene: TRBJ1-1; CDR3 DNA: TGTGCCAGCAGCCATTTGGCGGGAGAAGCTTTCTTT; CDR3 protein: CASSHLAGEAFF